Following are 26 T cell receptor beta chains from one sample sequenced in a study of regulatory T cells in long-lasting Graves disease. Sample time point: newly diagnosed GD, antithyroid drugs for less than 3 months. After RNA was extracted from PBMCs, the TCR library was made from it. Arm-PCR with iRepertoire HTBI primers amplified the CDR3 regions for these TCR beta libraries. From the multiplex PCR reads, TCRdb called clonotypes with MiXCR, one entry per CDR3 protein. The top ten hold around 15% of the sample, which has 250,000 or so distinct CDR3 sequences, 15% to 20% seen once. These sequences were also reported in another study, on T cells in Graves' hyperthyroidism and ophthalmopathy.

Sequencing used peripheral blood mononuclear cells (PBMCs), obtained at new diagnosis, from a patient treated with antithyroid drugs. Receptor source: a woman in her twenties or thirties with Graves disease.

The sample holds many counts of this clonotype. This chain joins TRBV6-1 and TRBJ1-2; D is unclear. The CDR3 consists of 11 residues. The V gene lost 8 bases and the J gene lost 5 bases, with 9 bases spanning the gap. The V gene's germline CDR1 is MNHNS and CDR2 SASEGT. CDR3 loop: CASGEGYGYTF. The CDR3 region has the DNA TGTGCCAGCGGGGAGGGTTATGGCTACACCTTC.

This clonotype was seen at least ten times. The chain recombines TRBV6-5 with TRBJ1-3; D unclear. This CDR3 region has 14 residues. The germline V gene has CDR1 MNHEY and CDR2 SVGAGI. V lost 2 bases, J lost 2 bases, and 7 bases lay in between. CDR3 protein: CASSYVGAGNTIYF. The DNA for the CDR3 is TGTGCCAGCAGTTACGTTGGGGCTGGAAACACCATATATTTT.

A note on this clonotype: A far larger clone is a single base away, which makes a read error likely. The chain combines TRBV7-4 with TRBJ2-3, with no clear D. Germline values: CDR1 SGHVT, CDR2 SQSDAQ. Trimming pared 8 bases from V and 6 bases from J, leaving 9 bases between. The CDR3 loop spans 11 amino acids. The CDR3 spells CASCPRDTQYF. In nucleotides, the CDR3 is TGTGCCAGCTGCCCCAGGGATACGCAGTATTTT.

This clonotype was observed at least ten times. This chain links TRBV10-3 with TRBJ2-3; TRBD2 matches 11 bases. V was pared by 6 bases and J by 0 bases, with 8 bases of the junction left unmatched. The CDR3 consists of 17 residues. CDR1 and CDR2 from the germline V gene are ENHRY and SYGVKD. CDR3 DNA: TGTGCCATCAGCCTAGCGGGGGGCTCCACTAGCACAGATACGCAGTATTTT. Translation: CAISLAGGSTSTDTQYF.

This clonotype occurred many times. The CDR3 coding sequence is TGTGCCAGCAGCTCCAGGGACAGGGGGCTAGGAGAAAAACTGTTTTTT. Translation: CASSSRDRGLGEKLFF. This chain joins TRBV7-2 and TRBJ1-4, with 12 bases matching TRBD1. CDR1 and CDR2 from the germline V gene are SGHTA and FQGNSA. The CDR3 is 16 amino acids. V was clipped by 4 bases and J by 8 bases; unmatched bases: 8.

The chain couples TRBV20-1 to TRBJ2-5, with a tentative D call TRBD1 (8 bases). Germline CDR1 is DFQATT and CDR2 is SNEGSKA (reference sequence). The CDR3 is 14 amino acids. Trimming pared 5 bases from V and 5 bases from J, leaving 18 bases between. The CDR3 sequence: CSAPDREGGETQYF. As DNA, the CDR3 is TGCAGTGCTCCGGACAGGGAGGGTGGCGAGACCCAGTACTTC.

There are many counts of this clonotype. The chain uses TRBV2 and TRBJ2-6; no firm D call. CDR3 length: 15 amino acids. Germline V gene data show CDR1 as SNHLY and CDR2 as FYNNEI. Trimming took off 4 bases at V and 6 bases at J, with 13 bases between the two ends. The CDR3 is CASSVLVSLANVLTF. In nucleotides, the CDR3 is TGTGCCAGCAGTGTTCTGGTTTCCTTGGCCAACGTCCTGACTTTC.

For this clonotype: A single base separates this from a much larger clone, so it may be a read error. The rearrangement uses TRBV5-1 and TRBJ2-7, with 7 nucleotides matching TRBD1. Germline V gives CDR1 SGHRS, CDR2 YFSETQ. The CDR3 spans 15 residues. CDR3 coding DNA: TGCGCCTGCAGTCGGTTCGGGACAGAAACCTACGAGCAGTACTTC. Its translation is CACSRFGTETYEQYF.

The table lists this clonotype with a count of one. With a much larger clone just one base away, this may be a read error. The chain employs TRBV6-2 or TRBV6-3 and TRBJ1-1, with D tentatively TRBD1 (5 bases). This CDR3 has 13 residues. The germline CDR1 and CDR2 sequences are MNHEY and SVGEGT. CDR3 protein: CACSADTVPEAFF. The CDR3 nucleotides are TGTGCCTGCAGTGCGGACACTGTCCCTGAAGCTTTCTTT.

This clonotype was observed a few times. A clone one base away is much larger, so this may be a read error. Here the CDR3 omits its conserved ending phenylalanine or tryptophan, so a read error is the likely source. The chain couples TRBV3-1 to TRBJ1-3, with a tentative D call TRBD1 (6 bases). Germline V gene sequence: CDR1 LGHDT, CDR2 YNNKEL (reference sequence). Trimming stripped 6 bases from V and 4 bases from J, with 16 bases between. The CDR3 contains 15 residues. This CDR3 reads CASRSAGGLGNTIYL. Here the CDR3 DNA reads TGTGCCAGCAGATCAGCCGGGGGCCTCGGAAACACCATATATCTT.

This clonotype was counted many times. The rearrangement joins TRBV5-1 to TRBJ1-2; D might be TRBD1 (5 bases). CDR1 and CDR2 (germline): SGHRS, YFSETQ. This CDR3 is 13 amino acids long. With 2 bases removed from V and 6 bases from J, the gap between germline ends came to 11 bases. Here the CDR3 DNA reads TGCGCCAGCAGCTTTGGGGGGACGAATGGCTACACCTTC. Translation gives CASSFGGTNGYTF.

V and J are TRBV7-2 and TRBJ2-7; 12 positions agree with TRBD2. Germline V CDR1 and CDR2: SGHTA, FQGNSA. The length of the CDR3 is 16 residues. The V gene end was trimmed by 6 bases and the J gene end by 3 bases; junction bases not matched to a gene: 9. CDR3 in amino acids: CASSRGILAGGYEQYF. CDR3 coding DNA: TGTGCCAGCAGTCGGGGGATACTAGCGGGGGGCTACGAGCAGTACTTC.

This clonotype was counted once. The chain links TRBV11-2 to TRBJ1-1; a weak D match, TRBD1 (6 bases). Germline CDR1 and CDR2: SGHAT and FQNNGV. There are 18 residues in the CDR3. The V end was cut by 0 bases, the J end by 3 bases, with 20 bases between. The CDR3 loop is CASSLDGPGALIDTEAFF. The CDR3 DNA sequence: TGTGCCAGCAGCTTAGATGGCCCAGGGGCGTTAATAGACACTGAAGCTTTCTTT.

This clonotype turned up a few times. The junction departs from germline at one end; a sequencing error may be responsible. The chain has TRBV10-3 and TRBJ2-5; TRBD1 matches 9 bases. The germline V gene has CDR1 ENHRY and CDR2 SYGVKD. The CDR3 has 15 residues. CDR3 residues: CASSETTGGLETRYF. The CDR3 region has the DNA TGTGCCAGCAGTGAAACGACAGGGGGTCTAGAGACCCGGTACTTC.

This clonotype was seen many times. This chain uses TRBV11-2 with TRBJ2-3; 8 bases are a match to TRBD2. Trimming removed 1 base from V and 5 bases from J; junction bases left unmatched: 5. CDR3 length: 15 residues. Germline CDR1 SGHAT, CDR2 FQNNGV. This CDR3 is CASSLGLATRDTQYF. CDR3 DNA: TGTGCCAGCAGCTTAGGACTAGCGACAAGAGATACGCAGTATTTT.

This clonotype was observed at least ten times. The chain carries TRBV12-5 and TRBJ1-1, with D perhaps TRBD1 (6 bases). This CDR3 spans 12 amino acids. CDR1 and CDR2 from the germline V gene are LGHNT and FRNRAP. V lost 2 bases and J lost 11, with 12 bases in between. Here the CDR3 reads CASGLTRDTAFF. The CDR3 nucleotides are TGTGCTAGTGGTTTGACCCGGGACACGGCTTTCTTT.

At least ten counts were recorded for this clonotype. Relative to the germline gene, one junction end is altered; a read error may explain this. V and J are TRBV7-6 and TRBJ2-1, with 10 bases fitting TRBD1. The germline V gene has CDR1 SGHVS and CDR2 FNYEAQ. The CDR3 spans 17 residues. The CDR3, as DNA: TGTGCCAGCAGTTTAGGATTATCCGGGACAGGGGTCAATGAGCAGTTCTTC. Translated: CASSLGLSGTGVNEQFF.

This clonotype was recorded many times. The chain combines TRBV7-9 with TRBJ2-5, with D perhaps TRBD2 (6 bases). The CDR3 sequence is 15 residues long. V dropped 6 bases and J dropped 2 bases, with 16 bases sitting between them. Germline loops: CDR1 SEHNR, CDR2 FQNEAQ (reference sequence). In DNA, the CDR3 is TGTGCCAGCAGTGGTCGTGCGGGGCCACAAGAGACCCAGTACTTC. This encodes CASSGRAGPQETQYF.

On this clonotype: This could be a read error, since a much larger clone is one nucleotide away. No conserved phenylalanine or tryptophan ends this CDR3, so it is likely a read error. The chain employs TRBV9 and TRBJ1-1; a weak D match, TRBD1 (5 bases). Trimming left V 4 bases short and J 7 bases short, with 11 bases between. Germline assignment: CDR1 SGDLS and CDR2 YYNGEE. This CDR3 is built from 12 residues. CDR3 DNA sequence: TGTGCCAGCAGCACCCGGGACGGTGAAGCTTTCTTA. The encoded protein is CASSTRDGEAFL.

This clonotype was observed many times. CDR3: CSARVWRGIYGYTF. The CDR3 DNA reads as TGCAGTGCTAGAGTATGGAGGGGAATCTATGGCTACACCTTC. The chain links TRBV20-1 to TRBJ1-2; a possible D gene is TRBD1 (5 bases). This CDR3 has 14 residues. The germline CDR1 and CDR2 sequences are DFQATT and SNEGSKA (reference sequence). Trimming left V 1 base short and J 4 bases short, with 13 bases between.

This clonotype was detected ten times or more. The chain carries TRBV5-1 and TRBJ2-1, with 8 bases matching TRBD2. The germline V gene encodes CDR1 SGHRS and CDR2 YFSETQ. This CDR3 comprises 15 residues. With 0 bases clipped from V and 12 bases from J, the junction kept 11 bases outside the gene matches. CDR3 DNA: TGCGCCAGCAGCTTGGACGCGGGGGGCCCTAGAGGGCAGTTCTTC. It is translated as CASSLDAGGPRGQFF.

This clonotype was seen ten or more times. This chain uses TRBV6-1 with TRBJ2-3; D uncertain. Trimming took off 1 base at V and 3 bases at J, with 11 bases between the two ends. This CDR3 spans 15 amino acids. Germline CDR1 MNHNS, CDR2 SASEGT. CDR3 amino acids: CASSEVGRYTDTQYF. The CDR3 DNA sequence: TGTGCCAGCAGTGAAGTAGGAAGGTATACAGATACGCAGTATTTT.

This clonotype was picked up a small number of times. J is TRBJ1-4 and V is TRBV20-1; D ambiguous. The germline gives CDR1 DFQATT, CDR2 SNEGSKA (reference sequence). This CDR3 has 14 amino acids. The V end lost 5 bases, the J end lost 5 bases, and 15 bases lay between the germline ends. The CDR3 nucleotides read TGCAGTGCTCCCTACAGCACCTTAAATGAAAAACTGTTTTTT. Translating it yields CSAPYSTLNEKLFF.

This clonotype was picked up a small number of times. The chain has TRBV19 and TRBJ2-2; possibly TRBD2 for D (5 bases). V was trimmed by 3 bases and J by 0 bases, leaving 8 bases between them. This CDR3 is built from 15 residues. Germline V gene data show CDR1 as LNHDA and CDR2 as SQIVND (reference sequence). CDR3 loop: CASSIEGSNTGELFF. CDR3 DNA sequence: TGTGCCAGTAGTATTGAGGGTTCGAACACCGGGGAGCTGTTTTTT.

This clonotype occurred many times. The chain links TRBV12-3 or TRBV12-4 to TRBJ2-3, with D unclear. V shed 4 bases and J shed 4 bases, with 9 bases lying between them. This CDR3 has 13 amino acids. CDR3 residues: CASSWRRPDTQYF. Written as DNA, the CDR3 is TGTGCCAGCAGTTGGCGTCGGCCAGATACGCAGTATTTT.

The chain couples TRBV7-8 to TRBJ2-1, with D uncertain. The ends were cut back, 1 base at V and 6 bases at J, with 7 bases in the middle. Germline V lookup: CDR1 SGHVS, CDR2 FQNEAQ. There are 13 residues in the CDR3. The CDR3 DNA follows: TGTGCCAGCAGCTTAGTGCTCCTCAATGAGCAGTTCTTC. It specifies CASSLVLLNEQFF.